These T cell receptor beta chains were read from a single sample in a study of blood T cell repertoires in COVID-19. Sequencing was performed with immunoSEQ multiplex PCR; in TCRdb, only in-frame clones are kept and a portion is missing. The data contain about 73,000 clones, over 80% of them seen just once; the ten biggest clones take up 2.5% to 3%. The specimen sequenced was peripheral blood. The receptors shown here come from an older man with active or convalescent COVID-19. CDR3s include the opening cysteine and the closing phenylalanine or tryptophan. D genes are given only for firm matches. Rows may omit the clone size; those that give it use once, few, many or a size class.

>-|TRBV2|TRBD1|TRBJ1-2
CASSEQGAIYGYTF
TGTGCCAGCAGTGAACAGGGGGCGATCTATGGCTACACCTTC
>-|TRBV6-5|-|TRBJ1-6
CASSPGNTNSPLHF
TGTGCCAGCAGTCCGGGGAACACTAATTCACCCCTCCACTTT
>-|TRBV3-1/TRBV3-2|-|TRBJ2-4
CASSQENRPTNIQYF
TGTGCCAGCAGCCAAGAGAACAGGCCCACTAACATTCAGTACTTC
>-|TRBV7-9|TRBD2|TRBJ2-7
CASSRGGGTEQYF
TGTGCCAGCAGCCGCGGGGGAGGAACGGAGCAGTACTTC
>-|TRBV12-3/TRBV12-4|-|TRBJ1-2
CASSLASGYGYTF
TGTGCCAGCAGTTTAGCCTCAGGGTATGGCTACACCTTC
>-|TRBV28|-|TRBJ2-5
CASSSYQETQYF
TGTGCCAGCAGTTCGTACCAAGAGACCCAGTACTTC
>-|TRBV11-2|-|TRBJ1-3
CASSTGQFYSGNTIYF
TGTGCCAGCAGCACCGGACAGTTTTACTCTGGAAACACCATATATTTT
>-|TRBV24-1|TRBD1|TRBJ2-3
CATSDKTGAGDTQYF
TGTGCCACCAGTGATAAGACAGGGGCCGGAGATACGCAGTATTTT
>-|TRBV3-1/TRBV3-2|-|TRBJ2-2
CASSPDRDFTGELFF
TGTGCCAGCAGCCCTGACAGAGACTTTACCGGGGAGCTGTTTTTT
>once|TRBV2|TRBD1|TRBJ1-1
CASSDWTGITEAFF
TGTGCCAGCAGTGATTGGACAGGGATCACTGAAGCTTTCTTT
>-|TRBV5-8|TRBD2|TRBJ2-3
CASSSSGRSTDTQYF
TGTGCCAGCAGTTCTAGCGGGAGAAGCACAGATACGCAGTATTTT
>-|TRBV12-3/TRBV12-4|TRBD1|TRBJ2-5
CASSLTGTETQYF
TGTGCCAGCAGCCTGACAGGGACGGAGACCCAGTACTTC
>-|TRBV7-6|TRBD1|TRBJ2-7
CASSLGQTGTGSEQYF
TGTGCCAGCAGCTTAGGGCAGACCGGGACAGGGTCCGAGCAGTACTTC
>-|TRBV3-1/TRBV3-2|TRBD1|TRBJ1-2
CASSQDFLGTETYGYTF
TGTGCCAGCAGCCAAGACTTTTTGGGGACAGAAACCTATGGCTACACCTTC
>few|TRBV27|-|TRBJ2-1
CASSLSTINEQFF
TGTGCCAGCAGTTTATCGACAATAAATGAGCAGTTCTTC
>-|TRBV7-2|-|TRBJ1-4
CASSLPVGSNEKLFF
TGTGCCAGCAGCTTACCAGTCGGGTCTAATGAAAAACTGTTTTTT
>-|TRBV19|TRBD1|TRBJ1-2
CASISGTGDRPYGYTF
TGTGCCAGTATTTCCGGGACAGGGGACCGTCCCTATGGCTACACCTTC
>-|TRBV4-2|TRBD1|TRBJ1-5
CASSPGTGQPQHF
TGTGCCAGCAGCCCAGGGACAGGCCAGCCCCAGCATTTT
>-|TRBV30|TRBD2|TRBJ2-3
CAWGAGEGTDTQYF
TGTGCCTGGGGAGCGGGAGAGGGCACAGATACGCAGTATTTT
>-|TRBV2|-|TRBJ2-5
CASSEAIGGTQYF
TGTGCCAGCAGTGAAGCGATCGGCGGGACCCAGTACTTC
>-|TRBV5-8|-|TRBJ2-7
CASSLLFGGRSYEQYF
TGTGCCAGCAGCCTTTTGTTCGGGGGGCGGTCCTACGAGCAGTACTTC
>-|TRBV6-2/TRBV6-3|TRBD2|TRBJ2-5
CASSYSFSGRPQETQYF
TGTGCCAGCAGTTACTCGTTTAGCGGGAGGCCTCAAGAGACCCAGTACTTC
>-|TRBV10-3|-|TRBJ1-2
CAISEPDTVYGYTF
TGTGCCATCAGTGAGCCGGACACAGTATATGGCTACACCTTC
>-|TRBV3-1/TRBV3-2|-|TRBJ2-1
CASSQEPTGNQFF
TGTGCCAGCAGCCAAGAACCGACAGGTAATCAGTTCTTC
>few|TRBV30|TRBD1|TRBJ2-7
CAWSLGQASSYEQYF
TGTGCCTGGAGCCTTGGACAGGCGAGCTCCTACGAGCAGTACTTC
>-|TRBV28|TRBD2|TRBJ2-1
CASSGRGGYNEQFF
TGTGCCAGCAGCGGGAGGGGGGGGTACAATGAGCAGTTCTTC
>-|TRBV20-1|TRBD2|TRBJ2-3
CSASGASGRRATDTQYF
TGCAGTGCTAGTGGGGCTAGCGGGAGAAGGGCCACAGATACGCAGTATTTT
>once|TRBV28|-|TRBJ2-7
CASSLISGISYEQYF
TGTGCCAGCAGTTTAATTTCAGGGATCTCGTACGAGCAGTACTTC
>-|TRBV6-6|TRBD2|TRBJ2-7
CASSHGTSGSYEQYF
TGTGCCAGCAGTCACGGGACTAGCGGGAGCTACGAGCAGTACTTC